The sequence of this TCR beta chain was determined in a study of identical twins. Points from the study as a whole: Donors were not followed over many years; analysis was cross-sectional.

TCRdb re-analysed the 5' RACE reads in MiXCR, keeping a single row per CDR3 protein. The data hold under 250,000 distinct CDR3 sequences, with 9.4% observed a single time. The CDR3 contains 14 residues. Trimming removed 3 bases at V and 6 bases at J, with 15 bases between. CDR1 and CDR2 from the germline V gene are MNHEY and SVGEGT. There are a few counts of this clonotype. The antigen is not known. The sequence was obtained from a woman younger than 35 in good health. Sequenced material: memory (CD45RO+) T cells sorted from blood. The chain joins TRBV6-2 or TRBV6-3 to TRBJ2-7, with D possibly being TRBD1 (6 bases). The CDR3 reads CASSYRPGAFEQYF. In nucleotides, the CDR3 is TGTGCCAGCAGTTATCGGCCAGGGGCCTTCGAGCAGTACTTC.